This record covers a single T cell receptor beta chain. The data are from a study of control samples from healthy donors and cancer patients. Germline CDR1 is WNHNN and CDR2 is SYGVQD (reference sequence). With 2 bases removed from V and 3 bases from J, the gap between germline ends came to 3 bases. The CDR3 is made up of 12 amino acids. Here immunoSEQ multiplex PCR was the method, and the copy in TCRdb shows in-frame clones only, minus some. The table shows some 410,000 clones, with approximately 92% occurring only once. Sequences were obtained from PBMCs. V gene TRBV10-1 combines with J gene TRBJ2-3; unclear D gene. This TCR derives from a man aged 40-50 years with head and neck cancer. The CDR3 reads CASSERTDTQYF. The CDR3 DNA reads TGCGCCAGCAGTGAGAGGACAGATACGCAGTATTTT.